Listed here are 2 T cell receptor beta chains from one sample, sequenced in a study of identical twins. One entry per CDR3 protein, called by TCRdb with MiXCR from the 5' RACE reads. The sample holds 200,000 to 250,000 distinct CDR3 sequences, less than 8% seen once. These data were also filed under a second study, of yellow fever vaccine responses in identical twins.

The sequenced sample consisted of memory (CD45RO+) T cells sorted from blood. Receptors were obtained from a woman aged 18-35 years in good health.

This clonotype was recorded at least ten times. The chain carries TRBV5-1 and TRBJ2-2; perhaps TRBD2 as D (5 bases). CDR1 and CDR2 from the germline V gene are SGHRS and YFSETQ. Trimming took 1 base from V and 5 from J, leaving 12 bases between them. The CDR3 sequence is 15 residues long. The CDR3 region has the DNA TGCGCCAGCAGCTTGACCGGGGTTGTTACCGGGGAGCTGTTTTTT. This sequence encodes CASSLTGVVTGELFF.

This clonotype was found a few times. The rearrangement joins TRBV5-1 to TRBJ1-2, with 8 bases aligning to TRBD1. Germline V gene sequence: CDR1 SGHRS, CDR2 YFSETQ. The CDR3 has 14 amino acids. The V gene end was trimmed by 4 bases and the J gene end by 4 bases; junction bases not matched to a gene: 6. In DNA, the CDR3 is TGCGCCAGCAGCGTCGAACAGGGGGTCTATGGCTACACCTTC. Translating it yields CASSVEQGVYGYTF.